The TCR beta chain described here comes from a study of blood T cell repertoires in COVID-19. Overall study context: The United States, Italy and Spain supplied acute and convalescent COVID-19 samples. T cells, B-cell-depleted T cells, or PBMCs provided the cDNA or gDNA that served as material.

The count of this clone is one. Original processing methods: Amplifying reference gene primers gave estimates of nucleated cell counts. The data were produced by immunoSEQ multiplex PCR, yet TCRdb's version contains in-frame clones alone and is incomplete. Clone size and the V and J calls come from that table; the DNA yielded D and trimming. Here the sample spans about 59,000 clones, around 80% being singletons. CDR3 size: 15 residues. V dropped 5 bases and J dropped 6; count of bases not matched to a gene: 7. Germline V CDR1 and CDR2: SGHAT, FQNNGV. The sample consisted of peripheral blood. The clonotype was recovered from a human donor in a cohort sampled during active COVID-19. This chain uses TRBV11-2 with TRBJ2-7, with TRBD2 matching over 13 bases. CDR3 region: CASSHGLAGVGEQYF. CDR3 nucleotides: TGTGCCAGCAGCCATGGACTAGCGGGAGTTGGCGAGCAGTACTTC.